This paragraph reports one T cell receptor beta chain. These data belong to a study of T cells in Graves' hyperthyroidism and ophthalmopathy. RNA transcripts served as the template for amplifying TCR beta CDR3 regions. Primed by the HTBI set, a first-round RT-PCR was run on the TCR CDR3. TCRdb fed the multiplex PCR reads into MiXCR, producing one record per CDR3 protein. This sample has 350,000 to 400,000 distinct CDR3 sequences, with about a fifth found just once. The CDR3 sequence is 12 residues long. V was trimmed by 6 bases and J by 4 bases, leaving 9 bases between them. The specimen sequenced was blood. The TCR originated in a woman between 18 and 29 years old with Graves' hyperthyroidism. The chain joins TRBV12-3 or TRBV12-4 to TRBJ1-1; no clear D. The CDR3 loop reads CASSRVGTEAFF. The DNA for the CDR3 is TGTGCCAGCAGCCGGGTCGGCACTGAAGCTTTCTTT.